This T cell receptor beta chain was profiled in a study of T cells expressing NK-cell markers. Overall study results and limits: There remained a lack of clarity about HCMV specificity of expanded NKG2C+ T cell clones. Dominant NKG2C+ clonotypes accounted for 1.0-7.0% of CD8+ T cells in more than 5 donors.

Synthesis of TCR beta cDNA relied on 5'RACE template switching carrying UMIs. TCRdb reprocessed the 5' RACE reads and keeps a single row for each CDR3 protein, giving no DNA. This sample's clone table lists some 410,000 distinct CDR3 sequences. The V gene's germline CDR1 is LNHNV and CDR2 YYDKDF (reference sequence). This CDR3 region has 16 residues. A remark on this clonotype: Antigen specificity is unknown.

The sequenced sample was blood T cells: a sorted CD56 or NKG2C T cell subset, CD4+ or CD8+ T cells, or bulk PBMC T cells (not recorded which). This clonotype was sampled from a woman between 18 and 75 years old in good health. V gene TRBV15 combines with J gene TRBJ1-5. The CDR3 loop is CATSRDSAAANQPQHF.